A selection of T cell receptor beta chains follows, all from one sample in a study of blood T cell repertoires in COVID-19. TCRdb's table, derived via immunoSEQ multiplex PCR, lists solely in-frame clones and lacks some. The sample lists about 250,000 clones; approximately 88% were seen once. Sequencing was performed on peripheral blood. The receptors originated from a woman aged 25 to 39 with COVID-19, enrolled during active disease. The CDR3 runs from the conserved cysteine through the conserved F or W. A D gene is named only where the DNA matches it firmly. Only part of the rows carry a size: once, few, many, or a class if the clone is expanded.

V gene: TRBV28; J gene: TRBJ2-1; clone size: -; D gene: TRBD2; CDR3 DNA: TGTGCCAGCAGTCAAACGCGGGGGGGCTCCTACAATGAGCAGTTCTTC; CDR3 protein: CASSQTRGGSYNEQFF
V gene: TRBV11-2; J gene: TRBJ2-3; clone size: -; D gene: TRBD2; CDR3 DNA: TGTGCCAGCAGCTTAGACGGGAGGGTGTCAGATACGCAGTATTTT; CDR3 protein: CASSLDGRVSDTQYF
V gene: TRBV5-1; J gene: TRBJ2-5; clone size: -; D gene: TRBD2; CDR3 DNA: TGCGCCAGCAGCTTGGGGACTAGCGGGACTGAGACCCAGTACTTC; CDR3 protein: CASSLGTSGTETQYF
V gene: TRBV5-8; J gene: TRBJ2-1; clone size: -; D gene: -; CDR3 DNA: TGTGCCAGCAGCTCAACAGGGTACAATGAGCAGTTCTTC; CDR3 protein: CASSSTGYNEQFF
V gene: TRBV10-3; J gene: TRBJ2-5; clone size: -; D gene: TRBD1; CDR3 DNA: TGTGCCATCAGTGACTTGGACAGGGGGCAAGAGACCCAGTACTTC; CDR3 protein: CAISDLDRGQETQYF
V gene: TRBV19; J gene: TRBJ2-3; clone size: -; D gene: -; CDR3 DNA: TGTGCCAGTAGTATCGGGGGAGGAGATACGCAGTATTTT; CDR3 protein: CASSIGGGDTQYF
V gene: TRBV5-5; J gene: TRBJ2-3; clone size: -; D gene: TRBD1; CDR3 DNA: TGTGCCAGCAGCTTATTCGGGACAGGAACTACAGATACGCAGTATTTT; CDR3 protein: CASSLFGTGTTDTQYF
V gene: TRBV5-1; J gene: TRBJ2-1; clone size: -; D gene: TRBD1; CDR3 DNA: TGCGCCAGCAGCCCCCGACAGGGGGGCAATGAGCAGTTCTTC; CDR3 protein: CASSPRQGGNEQFF
V gene: TRBV7-8; J gene: TRBJ2-3; clone size: -; D gene: TRBD2; CDR3 DNA: TGTGCCAGCAGCCCCCATACCGGGACTAGCGGCACAGATACGCAGTATTTT; CDR3 protein: CASSPHTGTSGTDTQYF
V gene: TRBV5-1; J gene: TRBJ1-6; clone size: -; D gene: -; CDR3 DNA: TGCGCCAGCAGCTTAGGGGCCGACAGTAACGGTAATTCACCCCTCCACTTT; CDR3 protein: CASSLGADSNGNSPLHF
V gene: TRBV5-1; J gene: TRBJ1-1; clone size: -; D gene: TRBD1; CDR3 DNA: TGCGCCAGCACCTGGGACAGCTTGAACACTGAAGCTTTCTTT; CDR3 protein: CASTWDSLNTEAFF
V gene: TRBV7-8; J gene: TRBJ2-3; clone size: -; D gene: -; CDR3 DNA: TGTGCCAGCAGCCAAGGACACACAGATACGCAGTATTTT; CDR3 protein: CASSQGHTDTQYF
V gene: TRBV5-4; J gene: TRBJ2-2; clone size: -; D gene: -; CDR3 DNA: TGTGCCAGCAGCTTGTTGGGCTCAGCCCTTCCCGGGGAGCTGTTTTTT; CDR3 protein: CASSLLGSALPGELFF
V gene: TRBV27; J gene: TRBJ2-7; clone size: -; D gene: -; CDR3 DNA: TGTGCCAGCAGTTTCTCCGTCTCCTACGAGCAGTACTTC; CDR3 protein: CASSFSVSYEQYF
V gene: TRBV5-3; J gene: TRBJ1-1; clone size: -; D gene: -; CDR3 DNA: TGTGCCAGAACCCCCTTTTGTGGACAGATGAACACTGAAGCTTTCTTT; CDR3 protein: CARTPFCGQMNTEAFF
V gene: TRBV3-1/TRBV3-2; J gene: TRBJ1-1; clone size: -; D gene: -; CDR3 DNA: TGTGCCAGCAGCCAAGATGAGGGTCGGACTGAAGCTTTCTTT; CDR3 protein: CASSQDEGRTEAFF
V gene: TRBV7-2; J gene: TRBJ2-5; clone size: few; D gene: TRBD2; CDR3 DNA: TGTGCCAGCAGCCTAGACCCCCCGCGGGGGGGCAGGGAGACCCAGTACTTC; CDR3 protein: CASSLDPPRGGRETQYF